A selection of T cell receptor beta chains follows, all from one sample in a study of shared clonotypes between healthy human individuals. Assay used: immunoSEQ multiplex PCR; TCRdb lists only in-frame clones, some missing. The sample holds around 100,000 clones, about 66% seen once. The sequencing input was memory CD8+ T cells sorted from blood. Receptors were obtained from a woman between 25 and 40 years old in good health. The CDR3 runs from the conserved cysteine through the conserved F or W. D genes are given only for firm matches. A clone size is listed for some rows: how often the clone was seen (once, few, many), or a class if it is expanded.

v_gene	d_gene	abundance	j_gene	CDR3nt	CDR3aa
TRBV11-2	NA	once	TRBJ2-7	TGTGCCAGCAGCTTAGATCGCGCGGCTGCCTACGAGCAGTACTTC	CASSLDRAAAYEQYF
TRBV5-6	NA	many	TRBJ2-2	TGTGCCAGCCAGCTTGAGGGACCCCATCCCAACACCGGGGAGCTGTTTTTT	CASQLEGPHPNTGELFF
TRBV7-8	NA	NA	TRBJ1-3	TGTGCCAGCAGCTTAGCGTGGTGGGGCGCCTCAAGCTCTGGAAACACCATATATTTT	CASSLAWWGASSSGNTIYF
TRBV2	NA	once	TRBJ2-5	TGTGCCAGCGTTTATGGAGAGACCCAGTACTTC	CASVYGETQYF
TRBV7-6	TRBD1	few	TRBJ2-1	TGTGCCAGCAGCCCCCGGGACAGGGGGCATTATAATGAGCAGTTCTTC	CASSPRDRGHYNEQFF
TRBV30	TRBD2	once	TRBJ2-3	TGTGCCTGGAGTAGACTAGCGGGAGCAGATACGCAGTATTTT	CAWSRLAGADTQYF
TRBV14	NA	NA	TRBJ2-5	TGTGCCAGCAGCCAAGAGTGGCCGGGACTGGAGACCCAGTACTTC	CASSQEWPGLETQYF
TRBV27	NA	few	TRBJ1-3	TGTGCCAGCAGTTTGTTACATCCAACCTCTGGAAACACCATATATTTT	CASSLLHPTSGNTIYF
TRBV28	NA	NA	TRBJ2-5	TGTGCCAGCAGTTTTTTGCGGGACCAAGAGACCCAGTACTTC	CASSFLRDQETQYF
TRBV7-9	NA	NA	TRBJ2-1	TGTGCCAGCAGCTTATTTGTTGGTGAGCAGTTCTTC	CASSLFVGEQFF
TRBV5-1	NA	NA	TRBJ2-1	TGCGCCAGCAGCTTGAGAGCGGCTTTTTCCTACAATGAGCAGTTCTTC	CASSLRAAFSYNEQFF
TRBV6-4	TRBD2	NA	TRBJ2-2	TGTGCCAGCAGTGAGGCGGGACTAGCGGGAGAGACCGGGGAGCTGTTTTTT	CASSEAGLAGETGELFF
TRBV4-2	TRBD2	few	TRBJ2-1	TGTGCCAGCAGCCAAGTAGTGCTGGGACTAGCGTCCTCCTACAATGAGCAGTTCTTC	CASSQVVLGLASSYNEQFF
TRBV4-2	NA	medium-sized	TRBJ2-2	TGTGCCAGCAGCCAGGGGGAGGTGACCGGGGAGCTGTTTTTT	CASSQGEVTGELFF
TRBV9	NA	NA	TRBJ2-3	TGTGCCAGCAGCCGGGAAGGGAGCACAGATACGCAGTATTTT	CASSREGSTDTQYF
TRBV5-3	NA	many	TRBJ1-5	TGTGCCAGAAGCTTAACACCAGTTTTAGGGCATCAGCCCCAGCATTTT	CARSLTPVLGHQPQHF
TRBV27	NA	NA	TRBJ2-3	TGTGCCAGCAGTTTTCTAGGGGTTCCTTATTTT	CASSFLGVPYF
TRBV7-6	NA	NA	TRBJ1-1	TGTGCCAGCAGCTCTATGCCCCCTCCGGGAAACACTGAAGCTTTCTTT	CASSSMPPPGNTEAFF
TRBV2	NA	NA	TRBJ2-7	TGTGCCAGCAGCTTGGCACCCTCCTACGAGCAGTACTTC	CASSLAPSYEQYF
TRBV7-9	NA	NA	TRBJ2-7	TGTGCCAGCAGCTCGATCCGGGACGGTGTACGGAACGAGCAGTACTTC	CASSSIRDGVRNEQYF
TRBV6-1	TRBD2	NA	TRBJ2-3	TGTGCCAGCAGTGAGTCTAGCGGGAGATGGTTAGCGCGCACAGATACGCAGTATTTT	CASSESSGRWLARTDTQYF
TRBV29-1	TRBD2	NA	TRBJ2-5	TGCAGCGTTGTGACTAGCGTAAATCAAGAGACCCAGTACTTC	CSVVTSVNQETQYF
TRBV14	TRBD1	NA	TRBJ1-2	TGTGCCAGCAGGCATACAGGGGGCTATGGCTACACCTTC	CASRHTGGYGYTF
TRBV5-1	NA	NA	TRBJ1-1	TGCGCCAGCAGCTTTTACAGGGAAGAGGTTGAAGCTTTCTTT	CASSFYREEVEAFF
TRBV28	TRBD2	many	TRBJ2-3	TGTGCCAGCAGTTTTTTATGGCGAGAGCGGGGGACAGATACGCAGTATTTT	CASSFLWRERGTDTQYF
TRBV28	TRBD2	NA	TRBJ2-1	TGTGCCAGCAGTTCGACTCCCCGGACTAGCTTTGAGCAGTTCTTC	CASSSTPRTSFEQFF
TRBV7-6	NA	NA	TRBJ2-4	TGTGCCAGCAGCTTAGTACCCCCAGGAGGGGGGGCCAAAAACATTCAGTACTTC	CASSLVPPGGGAKNIQYF
TRBV4-1	TRBD2	NA	TRBJ2-3	TGCGCCAGCAGCCGATCGACTAGCGGGAGCACAGATACGCAGTATTTT	CASSRSTSGSTDTQYF